This T cell receptor (beta chain) was captured by sequencing in a study of response to subunit inactivated influenza vaccine. MiXCR, applied by TCRdb to the RT-PCR reads, yields one record per CDR3 protein. The table shows about 650,000 distinct CDR3 sequences, with around 15% occurring only once. This clonotype showed up just a few times. Its specificity is not known. Points from the study as a whole: Researchers suggested that each seasonal influenza vaccination recruits few new T cells.

The J segment lost 5 bases and the V segment lost 6 bases, leaving 3 bases of the junction unmatched. The germline V gene has CDR1 SQVTM and CDR2 ANQGSEA. This CDR3 region has 12 residues. Sequencing was performed on PBMCs from blood, taken 14 to 15 days before vaccination. The chain employs TRBV29-1 and TRBJ2-2; 7 positions match TRBD1. The clonotype originates from a man in his fifties or sixties who received an inactivated influenza vaccine. The CDR3 nucleotides are TGCAGCGTGCGACAGGGTACCGGGGAGCTGTTTTTT. Translating it yields CSVRQGTGELFF.